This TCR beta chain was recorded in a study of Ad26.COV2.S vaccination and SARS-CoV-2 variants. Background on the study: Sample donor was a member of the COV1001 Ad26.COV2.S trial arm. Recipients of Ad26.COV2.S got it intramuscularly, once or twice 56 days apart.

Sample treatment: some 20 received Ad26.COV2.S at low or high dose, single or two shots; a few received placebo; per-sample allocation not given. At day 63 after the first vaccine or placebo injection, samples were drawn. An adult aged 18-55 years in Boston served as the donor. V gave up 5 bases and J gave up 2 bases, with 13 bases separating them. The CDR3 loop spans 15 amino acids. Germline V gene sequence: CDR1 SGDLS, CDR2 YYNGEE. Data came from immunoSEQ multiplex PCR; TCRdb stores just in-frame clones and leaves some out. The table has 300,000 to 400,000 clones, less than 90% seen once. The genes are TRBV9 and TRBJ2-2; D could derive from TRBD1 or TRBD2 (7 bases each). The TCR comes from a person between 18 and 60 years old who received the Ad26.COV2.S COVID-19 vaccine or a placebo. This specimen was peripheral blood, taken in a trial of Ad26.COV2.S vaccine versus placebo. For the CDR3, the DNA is TGTGCCAGCAGTCTGGGAGGGGGCAACACCGGGGAGCTGTTTTTT. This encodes CASSLGGGNTGELFF. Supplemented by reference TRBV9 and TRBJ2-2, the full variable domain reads DSGVTQTPKHLITATGQRVTLRCSPRSGDLSVYWYQQSLDQGLQFLIQYYNGEERAKGNILERFSAQQFPDLHSELNLSSLELGDSALYFCASSLGGGNTGELFFGEGSRLTVL.